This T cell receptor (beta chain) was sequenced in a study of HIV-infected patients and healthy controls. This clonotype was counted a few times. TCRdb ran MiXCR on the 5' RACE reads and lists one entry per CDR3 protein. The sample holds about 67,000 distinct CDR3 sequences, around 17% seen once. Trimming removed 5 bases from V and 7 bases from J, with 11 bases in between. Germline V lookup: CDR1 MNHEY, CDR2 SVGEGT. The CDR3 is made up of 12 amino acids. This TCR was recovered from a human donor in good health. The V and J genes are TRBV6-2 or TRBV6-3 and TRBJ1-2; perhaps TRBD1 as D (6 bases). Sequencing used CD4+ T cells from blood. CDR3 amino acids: CASSTGLRGYTF. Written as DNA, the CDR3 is TGTGCCAGCAGTACAGGGCTACGTGGCTACACCTTC.